The rows below give T cell receptor beta chains drawn from one sample of a study of read filtering for tumor transcriptome and immune sequencing. A single record per CDR3 protein comes from TCRdb applying MiXCR to the reads. The sample consists of 35,000 to 50,000 distinct CDR3 sequences, 15% to 20% of them appearing once. Sequencing used a population of CD138-negative cells sorted from bone marrow. The receptor source for this set is a donor aged 40 or over with multiple myeloma. CDR3s include the opening cysteine and the closing phenylalanine or tryptophan. The D gene is left open where the match is weak. Clone sizes are given selectively: once, few, many, or a class where the clone is expanded.

- | TRBJ2-1 | TRBV7-2 | many | TGTGCCAGCAGCTTAGGCCGAGACAATGAGCAGTTCTTC | CASSLGRDNEQFF
TRBD2 | TRBJ2-1 | TRBV15 | many | TGTGCCACCAGCAGTCCCACTAGCGGGAGATTTTCTGAGCAGTTCTTC | CATSSPTSGRFSEQFF
TRBD2 | TRBJ2-1 | TRBV2 | many | TGTGCCAGCAGTGCTAGCGGGAGTCACTACAATGAGCAGTTCTTC | CASSASGSHYNEQFF
TRBD1 | TRBJ2-7 | TRBV2 | many | TGTGCCAGCAGTAGGGACAGCTCCTACGAGCAGTACTTC | CASSRDSSYEQYF
- | TRBJ1-4 | TRBV28 | - | TGTGCCAGCCAACCGAGGCCCCGGAATGAAAAACTGTTTTTT | CASQPRPRNEKLFF
TRBD1 | TRBJ1-5 | TRBV18 | - | TGTGCCAGCTCACCAACAGGGGGTCTGAATCAGCCCCAGCATTTT | CASSPTGGLNQPQHF
TRBD2 | TRBJ2-3 | TRBV20-1 | many | TGCAGTGCTAGAGTTGGTAGCGGGTCTAGCACAGATACGCAGTATTTT | CSARVGSGSSTDTQYF
TRBD2 | TRBJ2-7 | TRBV29-1 | many | TGCAGCGTACTGACTAGCGCCCACGAGCAGTACTTC | CSVLTSAHEQYF
- | TRBJ2-3 | TRBV19 | many | TGTGCCAGTAGTCATAGCGGAAGCACAGATACGCAGTATTTT | CASSHSGSTDTQYF
TRBD1 | TRBJ2-3 | TRBV24-1 | many | TGTGCCACCAGTGATTCCACAGGGGATGGGGATACGCAGTATTTT | CATSDSTGDGDTQYF
- | TRBJ2-2 | TRBV20-1 | many | TGCAGTGCTGGGCCTGCCCTCGGAAACACCGGGGAGCTGTTTTTT | CSAGPALGNTGELFF
- | TRBJ2-3 | TRBV30 | many | TGTGCCTGGAGCAGCGGGAGCACAGATACGCAGTATTTT | CAWSSGSTDTQYF
TRBD2 | TRBJ2-7 | TRBV28 | many | TGTGCCAGCAGTCCCGTCCGTGGGGGGGACGAGCAGTACTTC | CASSPVRGGDEQYF
- | TRBJ2-7 | TRBV5-6 | - | TGTGCCAGCAGCTTGTTCCAGCGGGTAATGACATACGAGCAGTACTTC | CASSLFQRVMTYEQYF
- | TRBJ2-5 | TRBV18 | many | TGTGCCAGCTCACCGTTCAGGGAAGAGACCCAGTACTTC | CASSPFREETQYF
TRBD2 | TRBJ2-1 | TRBV2 | - | TGTGCCAGCAGTGTGGGGACTAGCAATGAGCAGTTCTTC | CASSVGTSNEQFF
- | TRBJ2-7 | TRBV6-1 | few | TGTGCCAGCAGTGAACGGCCAGACCCGATCTCCTACGAGCAGTACTTC | CASSERPDPISYEQYF
- | TRBJ1-1 | TRBV28 | - | TGTGCCAGCACCCTAACGGGGGTCGACACTGAAGCTTTCTTT | CASTLTGVDTEAFF
- | TRBJ1-5 | TRBV30 | - | TGTGCCTGGAGTGTACGACCACGCAATCAGCCCCAGCATTTT | CAWSVRPRNQPQHF
TRBD1 | TRBJ1-1 | TRBV5-1 | few | TGCGCCAGCAGCTTGGGTTCCGGGACAGGAAAAACTGAAGCTTTCTTT | CASSLGSGTGKTEAFF
TRBD2 | TRBJ2-1 | TRBV13 | - | TGTGCCAGCAGCTTAGAGCGGGGGGTCTCCTACAATGAGCAGTTCTTC | CASSLERGVSYNEQFF
- | TRBJ2-3 | TRBV7-9 | many | TGTGCCAGCAGCTTACTGGGGCCAGATACGCAGTATTTT | CASSLLGPDTQYF
- | TRBJ1-5 | TRBV20-1 | - | TGCAGCTTAAATAGCAATCAGCCCCAGCATTTT | CSLNSNQPQHF
- | TRBJ2-5 | TRBV7-9 | - | TGTGCCAGCAGCTCCCCGGGACTGACTACTGCGGAGACCCAGTACTTC | CASSSPGLTTAETQYF
- | TRBJ1-1 | TRBV4-1 | - | TGCGCCAGCAGCCAAGATCGGGGAGGGGGCACTGAAGCTTTCTTT | CASSQDRGGGTEAFF
TRBD2 | TRBJ2-7 | TRBV27 | many | TGTGCCAGCAGTTTATCTGCGGGAGCGGTCGAGCAGTACTTC | CASSLSAGAVEQYF
TRBD1 | TRBJ1-2 | TRBV14 | few | TGTGCCAGCAGCCAAGAACAGGGGGCTTGGTATGGCTACACCTTC | CASSQEQGAWYGYTF
- | TRBJ2-2 | TRBV6-5 | - | TGTGCCAGCAGTCAGACCAGTTCCGGGGAGCTGTTTTTT | CASSQTSSGELFF
TRBD2 | TRBJ2-1 | TRBV29-1 | - | TGCAGCGTTGAAGAGGGGCTAGCGGGGGAGGATGATCAGTTCTTC | CSVEEGLAGEDDQFF
- | TRBJ1-1 | TRBV7-2 | - | TGTGCCAGCAGCCCCACCGGACAGCAGAACACTGAAGCTTTCTTT | CASSPTGQQNTEAFF
TRBD1 | TRBJ2-2 | TRBV29-1 | many | TGCAGCGTCCGGACAGGGCGCGGGGAGCTGTTTTTT | CSVRTGRGELFF
TRBD2 | TRBJ2-7 | TRBV5-4 | few | TGTGCCAGCAGTCCGAGCGGGAGGGGCGAGCAGTACTTC | CASSPSGRGEQYF
- | TRBJ2-3 | TRBV4-3 | - | TGCGTCAGCAGCCAAATAATAGCGGGGACAGATACACAGTATTTT | CVSSQIIAGTDTQYF
- | TRBJ2-1 | TRBV29-1 | - | TGCAGCGTCCATGAGGGAGAGAACAATGAGCAGTTCTTC | CSVHEGENNEQFF
- | TRBJ2-5 | TRBV4-1 | many | TGCGCCAGCAGCCAACGTAGTGAGACCCAGTACTTC | CASSQRSETQYF
TRBD2 | TRBJ2-1 | TRBV20-1 | few | TGCAGTGCTAGAGATAAATGGACTAGCGGGAGTAATGAGCAGTTCTTC | CSARDKWTSGSNEQFF
TRBD1 | TRBJ2-7 | TRBV7-2 | - | TGTGCCAGCAGCCGGGGCAGGGGGCGATACGAGCAGTACTTC | CASSRGRGRYEQYF
- | TRBJ2-7 | TRBV7-9 | many | TGTGCCAGCAGCTTAGCGGCCAGGGGTCTTTCCTACGAGCAGTACTTC | CASSLAARGLSYEQYF
TRBD2 | TRBJ2-6 | TRBV28 | many | TGTGCCAGCAGCCGGACTAGCGGGAGAGCTGGGGCCAACGTCCTGACTTTC | CASSRTSGRAGANVLTF
- | TRBJ2-6 | TRBV4-1 | many | TGCGCCAGCAGCCCACAAACGGCTGGGGCCAACGTCCTGACTTTC | CASSPQTAGANVLTF
- | TRBJ2-2 | TRBV12-3/TRBV12-4 | many | TGTGCCAGCAGTTTAGTCACCGGGGAGCTGTTTTTT | CASSLVTGELFF
- | TRBJ2-5 | TRBV29-1 | - | TGCAGCGTTGATGAGGTCGGGACTGGGCGAGAGACCCAGTACTTC | CSVDEVGTGRETQYF